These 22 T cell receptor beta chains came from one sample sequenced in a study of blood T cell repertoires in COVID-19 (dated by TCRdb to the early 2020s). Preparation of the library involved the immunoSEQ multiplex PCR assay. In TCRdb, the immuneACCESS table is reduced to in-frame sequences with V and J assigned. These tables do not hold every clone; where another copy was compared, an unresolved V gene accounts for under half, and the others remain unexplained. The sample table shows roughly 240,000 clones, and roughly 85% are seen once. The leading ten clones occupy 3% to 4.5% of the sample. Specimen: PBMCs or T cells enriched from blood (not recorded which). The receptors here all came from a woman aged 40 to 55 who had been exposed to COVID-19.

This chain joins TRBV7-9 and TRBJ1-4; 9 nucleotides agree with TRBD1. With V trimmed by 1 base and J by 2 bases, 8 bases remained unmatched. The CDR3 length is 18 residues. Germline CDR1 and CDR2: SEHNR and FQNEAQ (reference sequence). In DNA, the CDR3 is TGTGCCAGCAGCTTAGGGCGAACAGGGGGCACGACTAATGAAAAACTGTTTTTT. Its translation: CASSLGRTGGTTNEKLFF.

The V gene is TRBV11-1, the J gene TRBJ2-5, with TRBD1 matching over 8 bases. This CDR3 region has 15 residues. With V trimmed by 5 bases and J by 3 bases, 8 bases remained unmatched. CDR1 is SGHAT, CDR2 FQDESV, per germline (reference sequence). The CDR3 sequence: CASSQSRTGKETQYF. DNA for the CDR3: TGTGCCAGCAGCCAATCGAGGACAGGGAAAGAGACCCAGTACTTC.

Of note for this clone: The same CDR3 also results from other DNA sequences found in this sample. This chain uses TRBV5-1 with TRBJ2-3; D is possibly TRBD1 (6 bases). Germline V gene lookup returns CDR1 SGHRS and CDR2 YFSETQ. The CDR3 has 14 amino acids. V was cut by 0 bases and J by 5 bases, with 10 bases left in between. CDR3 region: CASSLAQGLDTQYF. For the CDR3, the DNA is TGCGCCAGCAGCTTGGCACAGGGTTTAGATACGCAGTATTTT.

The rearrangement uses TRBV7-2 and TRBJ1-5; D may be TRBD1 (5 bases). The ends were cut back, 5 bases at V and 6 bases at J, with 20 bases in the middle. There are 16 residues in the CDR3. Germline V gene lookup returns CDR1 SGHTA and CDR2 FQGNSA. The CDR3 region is CASSPPGGGTSQPQHF. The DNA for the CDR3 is TGTGCCAGCAGCCCCCCCGGCGGGGGAACCAGTCAGCCCCAGCATTTT.

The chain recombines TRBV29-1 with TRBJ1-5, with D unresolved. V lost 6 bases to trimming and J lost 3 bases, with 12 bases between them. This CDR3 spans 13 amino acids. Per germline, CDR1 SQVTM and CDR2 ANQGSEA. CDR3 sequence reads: CSVGDFFNQPQHF. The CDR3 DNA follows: TGCAGCGTCGGCGACTTTTTCAATCAGCCCCAGCATTTT. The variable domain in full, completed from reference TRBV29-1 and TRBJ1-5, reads SAVISQKPSRDICQRGTSLTIQCQVDSQVTMMFWYRQQPGQSLTLIATANQGSEATYESGFVIDKFPISRPNLTFSTLTVSNMSPEDSSIYLCSVGDFFNQPQHFGDGTRLSIL.

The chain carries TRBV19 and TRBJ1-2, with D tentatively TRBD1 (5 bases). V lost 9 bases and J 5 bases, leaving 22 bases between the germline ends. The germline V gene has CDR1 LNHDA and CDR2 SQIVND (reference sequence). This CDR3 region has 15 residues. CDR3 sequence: CASGTGESGEYGYTF. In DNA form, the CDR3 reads TGTGCCAGCGGGACGGGAGAAAGTGGCGAGTATGGCTACACCTTC.

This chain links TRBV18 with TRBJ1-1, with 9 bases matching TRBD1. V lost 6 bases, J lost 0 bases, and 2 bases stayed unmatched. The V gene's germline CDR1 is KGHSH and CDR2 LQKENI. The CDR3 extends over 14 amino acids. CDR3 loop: CASSDRGMNTEAFF. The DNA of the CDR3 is TGTGCCAGCTCGGACAGGGGTATGAACACTGAAGCTTTCTTT.

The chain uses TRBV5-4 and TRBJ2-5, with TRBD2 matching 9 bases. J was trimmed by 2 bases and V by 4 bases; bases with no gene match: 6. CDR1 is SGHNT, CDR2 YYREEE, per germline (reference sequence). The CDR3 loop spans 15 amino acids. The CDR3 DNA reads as TGTGCCAGCAGCCCCAGGCGGGGGGGACAAGAGACCCAGTACTTC. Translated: CASSPRRGGQETQYF.

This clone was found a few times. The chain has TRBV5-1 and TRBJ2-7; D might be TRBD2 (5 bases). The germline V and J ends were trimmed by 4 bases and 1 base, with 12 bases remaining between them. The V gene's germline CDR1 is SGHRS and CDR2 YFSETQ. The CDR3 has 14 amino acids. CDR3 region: CASSRKDSSYEQYF. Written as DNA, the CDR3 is TGCGCCAGCAGCCGGAAGGACTCATCCTACGAGCAGTACTTC.

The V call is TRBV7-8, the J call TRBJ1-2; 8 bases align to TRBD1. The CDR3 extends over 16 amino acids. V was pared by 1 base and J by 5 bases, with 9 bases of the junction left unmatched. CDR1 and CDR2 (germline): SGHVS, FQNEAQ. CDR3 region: CASSLGAGGLWYGYTF. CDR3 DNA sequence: TGTGCCAGCAGCTTAGGGGCAGGGGGCCTTTGGTATGGCTACACCTTC.

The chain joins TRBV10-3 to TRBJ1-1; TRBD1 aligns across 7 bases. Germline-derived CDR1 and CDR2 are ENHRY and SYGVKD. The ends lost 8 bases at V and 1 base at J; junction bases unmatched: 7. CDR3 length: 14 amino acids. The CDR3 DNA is TGTGCCATCGCAGACAGGGCGCGGAACACTGAAGCTTTCTTT. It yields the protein CAIADRARNTEAFF.

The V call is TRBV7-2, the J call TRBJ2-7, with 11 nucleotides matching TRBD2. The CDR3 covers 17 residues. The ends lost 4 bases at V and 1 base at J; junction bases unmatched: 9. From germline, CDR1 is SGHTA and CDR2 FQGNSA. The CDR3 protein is CASSSFGLAGTSYEQYF. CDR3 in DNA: TGTGCCAGCAGCTCCTTCGGACTAGCGGGTACTTCCTACGAGCAGTACTTC.

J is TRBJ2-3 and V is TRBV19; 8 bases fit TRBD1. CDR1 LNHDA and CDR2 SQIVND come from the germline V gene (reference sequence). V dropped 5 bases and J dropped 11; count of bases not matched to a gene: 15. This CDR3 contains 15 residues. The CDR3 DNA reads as TGTGCCAGTAGTCCCGGACAGGGCCCCGCTCGAGGGCAGTATTTT. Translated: CASSPGQGPARGQYF.

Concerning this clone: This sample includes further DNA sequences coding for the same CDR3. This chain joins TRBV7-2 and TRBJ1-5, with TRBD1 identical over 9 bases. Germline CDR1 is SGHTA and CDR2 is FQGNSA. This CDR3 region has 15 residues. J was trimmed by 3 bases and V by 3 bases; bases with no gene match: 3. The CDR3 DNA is TGTGCCAGCAGCTTTCGGGACAGGGTCAATCAGCCCCAGCATTTT. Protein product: CASSFRDRVNQPQHF.

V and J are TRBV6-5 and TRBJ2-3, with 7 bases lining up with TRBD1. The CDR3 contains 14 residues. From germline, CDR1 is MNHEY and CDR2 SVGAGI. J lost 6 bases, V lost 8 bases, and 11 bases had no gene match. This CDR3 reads CASGGGRGPDTQYF. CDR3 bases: TGTGCCAGCGGGGGTGGTAGGGGGCCGGATACGCAGTATTTT.

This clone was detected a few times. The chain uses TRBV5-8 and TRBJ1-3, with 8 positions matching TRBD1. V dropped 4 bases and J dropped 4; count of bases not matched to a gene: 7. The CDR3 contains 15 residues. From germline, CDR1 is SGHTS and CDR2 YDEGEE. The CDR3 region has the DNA TGTGCCAGCAGCGTCGGGACAGGAGAGGGAAACACCATATATTTT. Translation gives CASSVGTGEGNTIYF.

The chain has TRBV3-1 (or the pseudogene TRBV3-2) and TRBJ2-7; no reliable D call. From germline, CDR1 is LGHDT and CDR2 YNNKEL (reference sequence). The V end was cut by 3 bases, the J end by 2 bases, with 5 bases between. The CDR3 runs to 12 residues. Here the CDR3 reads CASSHKPYEQYF. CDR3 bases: TGTGCCAGCAGCCACAAGCCCTACGAGCAGTACTTC.

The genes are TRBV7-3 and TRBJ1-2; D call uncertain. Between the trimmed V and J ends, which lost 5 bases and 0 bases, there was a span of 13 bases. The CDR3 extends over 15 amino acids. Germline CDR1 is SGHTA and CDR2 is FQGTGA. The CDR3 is CASSPHEGANYGYTF. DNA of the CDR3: TGTGCCAGCAGCCCGCATGAGGGCGCTAACTATGGCTACACCTTC.

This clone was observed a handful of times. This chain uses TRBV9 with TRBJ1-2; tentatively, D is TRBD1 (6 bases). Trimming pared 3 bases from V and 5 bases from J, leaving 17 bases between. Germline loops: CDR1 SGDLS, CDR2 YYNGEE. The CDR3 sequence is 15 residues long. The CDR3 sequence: CASSEDLQGPYGYTF. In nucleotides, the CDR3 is TGTGCCAGCAGCGAGGACCTACAGGGTCCTTATGGCTACACCTTC. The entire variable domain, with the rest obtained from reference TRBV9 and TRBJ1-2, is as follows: DSGVTQTPKHLITATGQRVTLRCSPRSGDLSVYWYQQSLDQGLQFLIQYYNGEERAKGNILERFSAQQFPDLHSELNLSSLELGDSALYFCASSEDLQGPYGYTFGSGTRLTVV.

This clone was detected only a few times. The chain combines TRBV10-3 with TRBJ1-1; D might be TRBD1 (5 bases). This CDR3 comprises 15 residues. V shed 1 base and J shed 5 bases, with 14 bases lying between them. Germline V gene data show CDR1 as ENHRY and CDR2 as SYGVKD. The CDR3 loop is CAISEFGPPGTEAFF. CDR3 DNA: TGTGCCATCAGTGAGTTCGGCCCGCCAGGGACTGAAGCTTTCTTT.

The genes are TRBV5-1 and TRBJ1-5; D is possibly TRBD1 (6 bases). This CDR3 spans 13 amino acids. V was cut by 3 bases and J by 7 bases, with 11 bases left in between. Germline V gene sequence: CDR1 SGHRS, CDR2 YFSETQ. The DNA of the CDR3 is TGCGCCAGCAGCTCCAGGGGAGGGCAGCCCCAGCATTTT. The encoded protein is CASSSRGGQPQHF.

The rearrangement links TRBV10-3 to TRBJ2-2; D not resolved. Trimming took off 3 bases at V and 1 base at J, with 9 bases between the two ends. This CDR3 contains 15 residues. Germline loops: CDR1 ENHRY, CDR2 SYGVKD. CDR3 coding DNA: TGTGCCATCAGTGAACCAGATATGAACACCGGGGAGCTGTTTTTT. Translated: CAISEPDMNTGELFF.